Shown below are 22 T cell receptor beta chains from a single sample sequenced in a study of beta chain features in type 1 diabetes. Sequencing targeted expressed TCRB transcripts, as all isolated RNA had been reverse transcribed. Some clones are missing from TCRdb's copy, which holds only in-frame ones; the method was immunoSEQ multiplex PCR. The table includes 500,000 to 700,000 clones, 15% to 17% detected once. The sample was naive CD4+ T cells from blood. The receptor set was obtained from a man aged 18 to 30 in good health.

The chain recombines TRBV14 with TRBJ2-3, with unresolved D. V was trimmed by 4 bases and J by 3 bases, leaving 8 bases between them. Germline values: CDR1 SGHDN, CDR2 FVKESK. The CDR3 contains 13 residues. In DNA, the CDR3 is TGTGCCAGCAGCCCCCGCCTGACAGATACGCAGTATTTT. The encoded protein is CASSPRLTDTQYF.

This clone has only a few counts. V gene TRBV27 combines with J gene TRBJ2-7; D remains ambiguous. CDR3 length: 12 amino acids. V lost 6 bases, J lost 5 bases, and 11 bases lay in between. Germline V gene lookup returns CDR1 MNHEY and CDR2 SMNVEV (reference sequence). CDR3 nucleotides: TGTGCCAGCAGGGCTTTCGGCAACGAGCAGTACTTC. It is translated as CASRAFGNEQYF.

This clone was found once. This sequence joins TRBV30 and TRBJ1-1; D unclear. Germline V gene sequence: CDR1 GTSNPN, CDR2 SVGIG (reference sequence). V was trimmed by 5 bases and J by 0 bases, leaving 13 bases between them. This CDR3 contains 14 residues. The CDR3, as DNA: TGTGCCTGGGGCGAGACACAAATGAACACTGAAGCTTTCTTT. Its protein product is CAWGETQMNTEAFF. Full variable domain (remainder filled in from reference TRBV30 and TRBJ1-1): SQTIHQWPATLVQPVGSPLSLECTVEGTSNPNLYWYRQAAGRGLQLLFYSVGIGQISSEVPQNLSASRPQDRQFILSSKKLLLSDSGFYLCAWGETQMNTEAFFGQGTRLTVV.

The CDR3: CASSLLGSGQPQHF. The CDR3 DNA is TGCGCCAGCAGCCTCCTTGGGTCTGGTCAGCCCCAGCATTTT. The gene calls are TRBV5-1 and TRBJ1-5; D is unresolved. CDR1 is SGHRS and CDR2 is YFSETQ in the germline V gene. Deletions cut 4 bases from V and 6 bases from J, with 14 bases between. The CDR3 loop spans 14 amino acids.

The rearrangement uses TRBV5-1 and TRBJ1-2; no firm D call. Germline V gene data show CDR1 as SGHRS and CDR2 as YFSETQ. Trimming removed 4 bases from V and 4 bases from J, with 14 bases in between. This CDR3 has 14 amino acids. CDR3 nucleotides: TGCGCCAGCAGCCCGGCGGGGTTGGGCTATGGCTACACCTTC. Translating it yields CASSPAGLGYGYTF. The whole variable domain, filled in from reference TRBV5-1 and TRBJ1-2, reads KAGVTQTPRYLIKTRGQQVTLSCSPISGHRSVSWYQQTPGQGLQFLFEYFSETQRNKGNFPGRFSGRQFSNSRSEMNVSTLELGDSALYLCASSPAGLGYGYTFGSGTRLTVV.

This clone turned up a few times. The V and J genes are TRBV29-1 and TRBJ2-5, with 7 bases matching TRBD2. CDR1 and CDR2 (germline): SQVTM, ANQGSEA. CDR3 size: 13 residues. V was clipped by 7 bases and J by 5 bases; unmatched bases: 10. CDR3 nucleotide sequence: TGCAGCGCCCGGGGAGGGGATGGGGAGACCCAGTACTTC. It specifies CSARGGDGETQYF.

CDR3 sequence: CASSLEVWNGDEQFF. CDR3 coding DNA: TGCGCCAGCAGCTTGGAGGTCTGGAACGGGGATGAGCAGTTCTTC. This chain links TRBV5-1 with TRBJ2-1; tentatively, D is TRBD2 (5 bases). This CDR3 comprises 15 residues. V was trimmed by 0 bases and J by 8 bases, leaving 15 bases between them. Germline V lookup: CDR1 SGHRS, CDR2 YFSETQ.

The chain couples TRBV6-5 to TRBJ1-3, with D uncertain. The CDR3 runs 14 residues. V lost 6 bases and J lost 1, with 10 bases in between. Germline lookup yields CDR1 MNHEY and CDR2 SVGAGI. In DNA, the CDR3 is TGTGCCAGCAGACCCCGTACTTCTGGAAACACCATATATTTT. Its translation: CASRPRTSGNTIYF.

This clone turned up a few times. The chain joins TRBV6-5 to TRBJ2-5, with 7 bases fitting TRBD2. This CDR3 has 16 residues. Germline lookup yields CDR1 MNHEY and CDR2 SVGAGI. The trim removed 0 bases at V and 2 bases at J, leaving 6 bases unmatched. CDR3 in DNA: TGTGCCAGCAGTTACTCGGCCCTCGGGGGGCAAGAGACCCAGTACTTC. It specifies CASSYSALGGQETQYF.

This clone was seen a handful of times. V usage is TRBV29-1 and J usage is TRBJ2-3; D perhaps matches TRBD1 (5 bases). Germline CDR1 reads SQVTM; CDR2 reads ANQGSEA. Between the trimmed V and J ends, which lost 6 bases and 0 bases, there was a span of 19 bases. The CDR3 extends over 16 amino acids. The CDR3: CSVGQGGVPSTDTQYF. DNA of the CDR3: TGCAGCGTAGGGCAGGGCGGCGTTCCTAGCACAGATACGCAGTATTTT.

This sequence joins TRBV5-4 and TRBJ2-5; D remains unclear. Germline lookup yields CDR1 SGHNT and CDR2 YYREEE (reference sequence). The length of the CDR3 is 12 residues. Trimming removed 7 bases from V and 1 base from J, with 8 bases in between. CDR3 in amino acids: CASSRSQETQYF. The CDR3 DNA follows: TGTGCCAGCTCGAGGAGCCAAGAGACCCAGTACTTC.

This clone was seen more than once but under ten times. V and J are TRBV25-1 and TRBJ1-2; no definite D call. The germline gives CDR1 MGHDK, CDR2 SYGVNS. The length of the CDR3 is 14 residues. Trimming left V 5 bases short and J 5 bases short, with 15 bases between. DNA of the CDR3: TGTGCCAGCAGTACTCACGGACCGACGTATGGCTACACCTTC. This sequence encodes CASSTHGPTYGYTF.

The V and J genes are TRBV7-2 and TRBJ2-2; 16 nucleotides agree with TRBD2. The CDR3 extends over 18 amino acids. The J segment lost 4 bases and the V segment lost 5 bases, leaving 7 bases of the junction unmatched. CDR1 is SGHTA, CDR2 FQGNSA, per germline. CDR3: CASSPGLAGGHGTGELFF. The CDR3 DNA follows: TGTGCCAGCAGCCCGGGACTAGCGGGGGGGCACGGCACCGGGGAGCTGTTTTTT.

The rearrangement links TRBV28 to TRBJ2-4; D gene ambiguous. This CDR3 spans 15 amino acids. The germline V and J ends were trimmed by 5 bases and 3 bases, with 14 bases remaining between them. CDR1 MDHEN and CDR2 SYDVKM come from the germline V gene. CDR3 sequence (DNA): TGTGCCAGCAGTCGTTCCGTAGGCATCAAAAACATTCAGTACTTC. This encodes CASSRSVGIKNIQYF.

The V call is TRBV7-2, the J call TRBJ2-5, with D possibly TRBD2 on 6 matching bases. CDR1 SGHTA and CDR2 FQGNSA come from the germline V gene. The CDR3 extends over 16 amino acids. Trimming removed 1 base from V and 3 bases from J, with 15 bases in between. In DNA form, the CDR3 reads TGTGCCAGCAGCTTAGGTGGAGGGCTGGCCGAAGAGACCCAGTACTTC. Residues: CASSLGGGLAEETQYF.

This clone occurred a few times. The same CDR3 arises from other DNA sequences in this sample as well. V gene TRBV5-1 combines with J gene TRBJ1-1; perhaps TRBD1 as D (6 bases). Trimming left V 2 bases short and J 5 bases short, with 13 bases between. This CDR3 is 14 amino acids long. The germline V gene has CDR1 SGHRS and CDR2 YFSETQ. CDR3 in DNA: TGCGCCAGCAGCTTTCAGGGGCTGGGAACTGAAGCTTTCTTT. It codes for CASSFQGLGTEAFF.

This clone appeared a few times. J is TRBJ1-2 and V is TRBV7-2; 9 bases align to TRBD1. With 10 bases clipped from V and 8 bases from J, the junction kept 14 bases outside the gene matches. Per the germline V gene, CDR1 is SGHTA and CDR2 is FQGNSA. The CDR3 sequence is 14 residues long. The CDR3, as DNA: TGTGCCAATTCGAATACAGGGGGCGCGGGCGGCTACACCTTC. This sequence encodes CANSNTGGAGGYTF.

Here the CDR3 reads CSVEGLAGAGEQYF. The DNA of the CDR3 is TGCAGCGTTGAAGGACTAGCGGGAGCTGGAGAGCAGTACTTC. The chain employs TRBV29-1 and TRBJ2-7, with 12 bases identical to TRBD2. Germline CDR1 SQVTM, CDR2 ANQGSEA. CDR3 length: 14 amino acids. V was pared by 1 base and J by 7 bases, with 5 bases of the junction left unmatched.

This clone occurred a few times. The V gene is TRBV4-1, the J gene TRBJ1-6; perhaps TRBD1 as D (6 bases). Trimming left V 3 bases short and J 8 bases short, with 20 bases between. Germline CDR1 is MGHRA and CDR2 is YSYEKL. The CDR3 spans 17 residues. The CDR3 sequence is CASSHQSAGDKDSPLHF. CDR3 nucleotides: TGCGCCAGCAGCCATCAGTCAGCAGGGGATAAGGATTCACCCCTCCACTTT.

The genes are TRBV5-1 and TRBJ1-6; D is undetermined. V lost 0 bases to trimming and J lost 8 bases, with 12 bases between them. Germline V gene data show CDR1 as SGHRS and CDR2 as YFSETQ. The CDR3 sequence is 15 residues long. The CDR3 nucleotides are TGCGCCAGCAGCTTGGCCACGTTATCCTATTCACCCCTCCACTTT. Translation: CASSLATLSYSPLHF.

This clone showed up just a few times. The gene calls are TRBV6-6 and TRBJ2-1, with TRBD2 matching 7 bases. Germline V CDR1 and CDR2: MNHNY, SVGAGI (reference sequence). V lost 6 bases and J lost 13; bases outside the gene matches: 9. This CDR3 has 12 residues. This CDR3 reads CASSLAGASQFF. CDR3 nucleotide sequence: TGTGCCAGCAGCCTCGCGGGAGCGAGTCAGTTCTTC.

There are a few counts of this clone. The chain couples TRBV20-1 to TRBJ2-5; no reliable D call. Germline V lookup: CDR1 DFQATT, CDR2 SNEGSKA (reference sequence). The CDR3 has 11 residues. V was clipped by 4 bases and J by 5 bases, with 8 bases between them. CDR3 region: CSAIRGETQYF. CDR3 nucleotides: TGCAGTGCTATCCGTGGGGAGACCCAGTACTTC.